This T cell receptor (beta chain) was sequenced in a study of blood T cells in healthy people across ages. A sample-barcoded 5' primer and a J-beta primer mix were used in a second PCR of roughly 6 to 12 cycles. TCRdb called the 5' RACE reads again in MiXCR, with one record for every CDR3 protein. The top ten clones hold 2.5% to 3.5% of a sample with more than 650,000 distinct CDR3 sequences, more than 25% of them seen once. J gave up 9 bases and V 6 bases, and 13 bases lay outside the gene matches. CDR3 length: 15 amino acids. The V gene's germline CDR1 is SGHRS and CDR2 YFSETQ. These data were also filed under a second study, of T cells of mothers and their children.

This sequence originates from a boy aged 10-17 years in good health. Sequencing was carried out using blood. This chain uses TRBV5-1 with TRBJ2-2; 8 bases fit TRBD2. CDR3: CASIHGGAESRELFF. CDR3 nucleotides: TGCGCCAGCATCCACGGGGGGGCCGAATCCCGGGAGCTGTTTTTT. Using reference TRBV5-1 and TRBJ2-2 for the parts outside the CDR3, the full variable domain is KAGVTQTPRYLIKTRGQQVTLSCSPISGHRSVSWYQQTPGQGLQFLFEYFSETQRNKGNFPGRFSGRQFSNSRSEMNVSTLELGDSALYLCASIHGGAESRELFFGEGSRLTVL.